This T cell receptor (beta chain) was recovered during a study of blood T cells in healthy people across ages. A second PCR, run for about 7 to 11 cycles, used a sample-barcoded 5' primer plus a J-beta primer mix. TCRdb independently ran MiXCR on the 5' RACE reads; one entry per CDR3 protein. The sample has about 680,000 distinct CDR3 sequences; around half are singletons. Sequencing was carried out using blood. This clonotype was obtained from a woman between 55 and 75 years old in good health.

CDR3: CSAGTGLNTEAFF. The CDR3 nucleotides read TGCAGTGCCGGGACAGGCCTGAACACTGAAGCTTTCTTT. V and J are TRBV20-1 and TRBJ1-1; TRBD1 agrees at 8 bases. The germline gives CDR1 DFQATT, CDR2 SNEGSKA (reference sequence). The CDR3 runs 13 residues. The V segment lost 6 bases and the J segment 0 bases; nucleotides outside the gene matches: 3.